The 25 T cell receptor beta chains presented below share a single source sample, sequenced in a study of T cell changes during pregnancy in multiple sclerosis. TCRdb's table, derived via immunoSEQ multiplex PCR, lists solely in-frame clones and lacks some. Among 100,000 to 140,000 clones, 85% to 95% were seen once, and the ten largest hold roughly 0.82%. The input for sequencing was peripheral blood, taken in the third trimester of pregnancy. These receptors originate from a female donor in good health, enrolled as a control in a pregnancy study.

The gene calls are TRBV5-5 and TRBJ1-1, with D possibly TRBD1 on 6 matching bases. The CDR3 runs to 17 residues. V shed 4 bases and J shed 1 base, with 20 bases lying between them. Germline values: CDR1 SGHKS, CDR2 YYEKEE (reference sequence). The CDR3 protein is CASSITGLTGRNTEAFF. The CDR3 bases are TGTGCCAGCAGCATCACAGGGCTAACCGGGCGGAACACTGAAGCTTTCTTT.

The CDR3 DNA reads as TGCGCCAGCAGCCCGGACAGGGTCTATACAGATACGCAGTATTTT. This codes for CASSPDRVYTDTQYF. The J gene is TRBJ2-3, the V gene TRBV5-1, with 8 positions matching TRBD1. The CDR3 is 15 amino acids. The V and J ends lost 4 bases and 3 bases, in that order; junction bases with no gene match: 7. The germline V gene encodes CDR1 SGHRS and CDR2 YFSETQ.

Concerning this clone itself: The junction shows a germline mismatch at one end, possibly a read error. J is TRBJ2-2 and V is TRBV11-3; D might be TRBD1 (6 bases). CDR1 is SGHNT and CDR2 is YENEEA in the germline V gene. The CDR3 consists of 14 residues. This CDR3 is CASSLEGTRGELFF. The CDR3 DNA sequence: TGTGCCAGCAGCCTAGAGGGGACACGCGGGGAGCTGTTTTTT. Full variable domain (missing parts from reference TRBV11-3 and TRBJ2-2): EAGVVQSPRYKIIEKKQPVAFWCNPISGHNTLYWYLQNLGQGPELLIRYENEEAVDDSQLPKDRFSAERLKGVDSTLKIQPAELGDSAVYLCASSLEGTRGELFFGEGSRLTVL.

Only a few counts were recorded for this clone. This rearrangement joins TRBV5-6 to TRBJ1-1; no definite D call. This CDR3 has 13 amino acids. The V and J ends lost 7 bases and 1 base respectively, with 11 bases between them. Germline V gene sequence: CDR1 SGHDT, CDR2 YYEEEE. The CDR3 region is CASERTANTEAFF. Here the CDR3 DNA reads TGTGCCAGCGAGAGGACTGCGAACACTGAAGCTTTCTTT.

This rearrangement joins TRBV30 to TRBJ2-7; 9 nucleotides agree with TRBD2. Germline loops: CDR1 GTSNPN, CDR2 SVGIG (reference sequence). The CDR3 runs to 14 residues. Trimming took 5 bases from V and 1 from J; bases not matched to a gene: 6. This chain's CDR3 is CAWALSGGSYEQYF. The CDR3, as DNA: TGTGCCTGGGCTCTTAGCGGGGGTTCCTACGAGCAGTACTTC.

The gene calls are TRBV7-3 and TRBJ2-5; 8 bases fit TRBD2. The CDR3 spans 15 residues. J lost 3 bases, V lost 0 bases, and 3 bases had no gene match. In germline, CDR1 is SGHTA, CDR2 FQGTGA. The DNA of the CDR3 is TGTGCCAGCAGCTTAACTAGCGGGGTAGAAGAGACCCAGTACTTC. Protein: CASSLTSGVEETQYF.

Written as DNA, the CDR3 is TGTGCCAGTAGTATCCAGGGCGCCCATTCACCCCTCCACTTT. Translating it yields CASSIQGAHSPLHF. The chain combines TRBV19 with TRBJ1-6, with a tentative D call TRBD1 (5 bases). This CDR3 region has 14 residues. Trimming stripped 3 bases from V and 8 bases from J, with 11 bases between. Germline V gene sequence: CDR1 LNHDA, CDR2 SQIVND (reference sequence).

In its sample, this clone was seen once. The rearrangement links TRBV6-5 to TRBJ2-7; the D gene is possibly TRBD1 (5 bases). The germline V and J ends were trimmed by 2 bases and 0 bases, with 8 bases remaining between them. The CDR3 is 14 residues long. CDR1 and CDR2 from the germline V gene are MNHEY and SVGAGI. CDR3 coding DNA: TGTGCCAGCAGTTACGACAGAGGCTCCTACGAGCAGTACTTC. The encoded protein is CASSYDRGSYEQYF.

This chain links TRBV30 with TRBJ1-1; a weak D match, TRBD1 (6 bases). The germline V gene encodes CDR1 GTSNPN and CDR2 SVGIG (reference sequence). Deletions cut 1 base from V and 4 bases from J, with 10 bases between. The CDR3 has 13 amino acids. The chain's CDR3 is CAWSAVGGTEAFF. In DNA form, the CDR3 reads TGTGCCTGGAGTGCTGTAGGGGGCACTGAAGCTTTCTTT.

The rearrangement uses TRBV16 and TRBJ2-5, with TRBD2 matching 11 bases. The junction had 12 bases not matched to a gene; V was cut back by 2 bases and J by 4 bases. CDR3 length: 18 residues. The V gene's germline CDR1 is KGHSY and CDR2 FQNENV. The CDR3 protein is CASSQGLAGGLDRETQYF. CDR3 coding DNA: TGTGCCAGCAGCCAAGGTCTAGCGGGGGGACTAGACCGAGAGACCCAGTACTTC.

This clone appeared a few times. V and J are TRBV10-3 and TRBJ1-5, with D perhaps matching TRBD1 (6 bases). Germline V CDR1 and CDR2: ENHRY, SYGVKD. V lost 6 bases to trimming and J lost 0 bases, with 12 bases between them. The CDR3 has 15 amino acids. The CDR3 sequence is CAISPQGRSNQPQHF. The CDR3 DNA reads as TGTGCCATCAGCCCACAGGGCCGTAGCAATCAGCCCCAGCATTTT.

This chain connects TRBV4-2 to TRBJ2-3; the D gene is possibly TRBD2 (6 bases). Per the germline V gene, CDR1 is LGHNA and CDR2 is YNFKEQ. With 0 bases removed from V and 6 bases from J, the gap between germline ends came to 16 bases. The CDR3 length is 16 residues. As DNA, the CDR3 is TGTGCCAGCAGCCAAGATCACCCCCAGGGAGGCGATACGCAGTATTTT. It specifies CASSQDHPQGGDTQYF.

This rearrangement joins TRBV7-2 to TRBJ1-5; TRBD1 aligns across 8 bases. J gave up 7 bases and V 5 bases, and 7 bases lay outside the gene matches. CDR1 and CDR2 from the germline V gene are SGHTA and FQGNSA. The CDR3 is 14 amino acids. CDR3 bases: TGTGCCAGCAGCCTGACAGGGGATGGACAGCCCCAGCATTTT. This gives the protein CASSLTGDGQPQHF.

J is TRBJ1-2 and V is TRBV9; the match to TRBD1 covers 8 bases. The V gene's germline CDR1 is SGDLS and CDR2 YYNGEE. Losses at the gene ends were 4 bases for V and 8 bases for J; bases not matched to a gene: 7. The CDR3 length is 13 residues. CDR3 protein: CASSIHRGYGYTF. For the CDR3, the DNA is TGTGCCAGCAGCATTCACAGGGGGTACGGCTACACCTTC.

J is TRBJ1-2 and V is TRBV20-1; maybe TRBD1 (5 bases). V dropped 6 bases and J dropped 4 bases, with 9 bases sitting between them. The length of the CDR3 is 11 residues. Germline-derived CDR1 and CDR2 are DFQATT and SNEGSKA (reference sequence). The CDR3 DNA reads TGCAGTGCACCCCAGGGCTATGGCTACACCTTC. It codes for CSAPQGYGYTF.

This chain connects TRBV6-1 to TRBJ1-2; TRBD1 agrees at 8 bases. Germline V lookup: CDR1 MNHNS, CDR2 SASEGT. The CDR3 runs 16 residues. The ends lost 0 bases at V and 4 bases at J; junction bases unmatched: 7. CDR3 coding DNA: TGTGCCAGCAGTGAAGCCCTAACGGGACAGGTCTATGGCTACACCTTC. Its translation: CASSEALTGQVYGYTF.

CDR3 protein: CASSLDRVEKLFF. The CDR3 coding sequence is TGTGCCAGCAGTTTGGACAGGGTGGAGAAACTGTTTTTT. V and J are TRBV6-6 and TRBJ1-4, with 8 bases aligning to TRBD1. The CDR3 is made up of 13 amino acids. Unmatched junction bases numbered 6, after V lost 4 bases and J lost 11 bases. Germline loops: CDR1 MNHNY, CDR2 SVGAGI (reference sequence).

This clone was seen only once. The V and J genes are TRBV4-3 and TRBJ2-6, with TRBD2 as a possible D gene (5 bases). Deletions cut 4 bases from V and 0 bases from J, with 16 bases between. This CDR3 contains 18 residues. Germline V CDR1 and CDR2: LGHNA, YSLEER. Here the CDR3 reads CASSLTPGAVSGANVLTF. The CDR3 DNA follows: TGCGCCAGCAGCCTTACCCCCGGAGCGGTCTCTGGGGCCAACGTCCTGACTTTC.

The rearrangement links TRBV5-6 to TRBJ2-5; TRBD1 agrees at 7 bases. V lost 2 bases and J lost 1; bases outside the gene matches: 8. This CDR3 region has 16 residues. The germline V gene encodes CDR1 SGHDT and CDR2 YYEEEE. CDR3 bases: TGTGCCAGCAGCTTCTACAGGGGACAAGCCCAAGAGACCCAGTACTTC. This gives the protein CASSFYRGQAQETQYF.

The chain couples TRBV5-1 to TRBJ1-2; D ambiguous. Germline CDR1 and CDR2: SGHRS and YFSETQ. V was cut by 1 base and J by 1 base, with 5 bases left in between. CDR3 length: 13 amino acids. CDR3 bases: TGCGCCAGCAGCTTGAACATTAACTATGGCTACACCTTC. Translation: CASSLNINYGYTF. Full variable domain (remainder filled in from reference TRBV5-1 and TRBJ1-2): KAGVTQTPRYLIKTRGQQVTLSCSPISGHRSVSWYQQTPGQGLQFLFEYFSETQRNKGNFPGRFSGRQFSNSRSEMNVSTLELGDSALYLCASSLNINYGYTFGSGTRLTVV.

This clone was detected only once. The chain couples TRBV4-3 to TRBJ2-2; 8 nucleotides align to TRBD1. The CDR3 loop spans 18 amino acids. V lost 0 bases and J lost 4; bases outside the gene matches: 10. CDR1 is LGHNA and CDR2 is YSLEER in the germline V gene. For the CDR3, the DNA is TGCGCCAGCAGCCAAGATGGGGGTCAGGGGGCCATCACCGGGGAGCTGTTTTTT. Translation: CASSQDGGQGAITGELFF.

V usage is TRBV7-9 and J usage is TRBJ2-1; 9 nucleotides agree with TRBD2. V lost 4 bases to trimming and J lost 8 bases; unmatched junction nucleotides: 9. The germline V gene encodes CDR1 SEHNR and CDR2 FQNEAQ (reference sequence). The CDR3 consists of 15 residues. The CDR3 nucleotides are TGTGCCAGCAGCTACTGGCCCGGGACTAGCTATGAGCAGTTCTTC. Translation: CASSYWPGTSYEQFF.

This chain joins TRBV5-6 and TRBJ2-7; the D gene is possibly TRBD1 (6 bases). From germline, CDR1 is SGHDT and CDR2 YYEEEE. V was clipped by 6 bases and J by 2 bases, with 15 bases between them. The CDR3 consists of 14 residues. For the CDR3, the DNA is TGTGCCAGCACTTGGACAGACGGTCCCTACGAGCAGTACTTC. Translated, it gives CASTWTDGPYEQYF. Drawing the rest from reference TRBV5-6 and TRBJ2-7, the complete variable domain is DAGVTQSPTHLIKTRGQQVTLRCSPKSGHDTVSWYQQALGQGPQFIFQYYEEEERQRGNFPDRFSGHQFPNYSSELNVNALLLGDSALYLCASTWTDGPYEQYFGPGTRLTVT.

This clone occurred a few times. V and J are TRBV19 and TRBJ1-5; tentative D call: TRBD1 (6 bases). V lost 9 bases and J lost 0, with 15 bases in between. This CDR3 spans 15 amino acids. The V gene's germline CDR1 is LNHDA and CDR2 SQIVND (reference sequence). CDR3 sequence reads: CASDAGQISNQPQHF. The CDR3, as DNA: TGTGCCAGCGACGCCGGACAGATTAGCAATCAGCCCCAGCATTTT.

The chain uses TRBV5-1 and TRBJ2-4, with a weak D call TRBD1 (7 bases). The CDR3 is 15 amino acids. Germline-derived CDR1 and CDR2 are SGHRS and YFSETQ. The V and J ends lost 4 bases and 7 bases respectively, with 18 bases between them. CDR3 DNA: TGCGCCAGCAGCCCTGGAGGGGGCGCGAGGAACATTCAGTACTTC. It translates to CASSPGGGARNIQYF.